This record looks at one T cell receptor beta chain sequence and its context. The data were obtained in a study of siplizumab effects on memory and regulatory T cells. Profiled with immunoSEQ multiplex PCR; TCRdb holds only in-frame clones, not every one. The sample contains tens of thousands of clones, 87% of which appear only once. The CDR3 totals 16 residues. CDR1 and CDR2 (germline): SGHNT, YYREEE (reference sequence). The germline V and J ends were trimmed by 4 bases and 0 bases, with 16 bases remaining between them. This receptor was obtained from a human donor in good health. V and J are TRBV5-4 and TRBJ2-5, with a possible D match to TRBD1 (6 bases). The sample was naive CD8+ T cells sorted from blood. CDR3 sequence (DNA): TGTGCCAGCAGCCCATCCCTGGGACAAAACCAAGAGACCCAGTACTTC. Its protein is CASSPSLGQNQETQYF.